A selection of T cell receptor beta chains follows, all from one sample in a study of tumor-infiltrating lymphocytes in primary liver carcinoma. TCRdb re-derived calls from the multiplex PCR reads in MiXCR, one entry per CDR3 protein. The data contain approximately 340,000 distinct CDR3 sequences, almost 65% of them seen just once; the ten biggest clones take up about 6.3%. Sequenced material: peripheral blood. These receptors were obtained from a man aged 40-50 years with primary liver carcinoma and hepatitis B virus infection. CDR3s include the opening cysteine and the closing phenylalanine or tryptophan. A D gene is named only where the DNA matches it firmly. Size tells how often a clone was seen (once, few, many) or the class of an expanded clone, and some rows leave it out.

TRBV20-1	-	13	TRBJ2-1	-	CSASGGAYNEQFF	TGCAGTGCTAGCGGAGGTGCCTACAATGAGCAGTTCTTC
TRBV11-2	-	16	TRBJ2-1	TRBD2	CASSETRLAGNNEQFF	TGTGCCAGCAGCGAAACCAGACTAGCTGGCAACAATGAGCAGTTCTTC
TRBV6-5	few	16	TRBJ2-7	-	CASSTPPGPSGREQYF	TGTGCCAGCAGTACCCCCCCCGGGCCTTCGGGGCGGGAGCAGTACTTC
TRBV12-5	-	17	TRBJ2-5	TRBD2	CASGYTAGAPDLETQYF	TGTGCTAGTGGTTATACAGCGGGAGCCCCCGACCTGGAGACCCAGTACTTC
TRBV10-3	-	16	TRBJ2-7	-	CAISKSSSQGGREQYF	TGTGCCATCAGTAAGTCGAGTAGCCAGGGCGGGCGCGAGCAGTATTTC
TRBV7-3	-	15	TRBJ2-7	-	CASSLGLSLGDEQYF	TGTGCCAGCAGCCTAGGACTCTCCCTAGGCGACGAGCAGTACTTC
TRBV7-9	-	15	TRBJ2-3	-	CASSLYYRVADTQYF	TGTGCCAGCAGCTTATATTACAGGGTAGCAGATACGCAGTATTTT
TRBV5-4	-	15	TRBJ2-1	TRBD1	CASSPGTGARDEQFF	TGTGCCAGCAGCCCCGGGACAGGGGCCAGGGATGAGCAGTTCTTC
TRBV28	-	16	TRBJ2-5	-	CASSLRGEPLQETQYF	TGTGCCAGCAGTTTGAGGGGCGAACCACTCCAAGAGACCCAGTACTTC
TRBV6-6	-	13	TRBJ2-1	-	CASSTQGNNEQFF	TGTGCCAGTAGTACGCAAGGTAACAATGAGCAGTTCTTC
TRBV4-2	-	19	TRBJ2-5	TRBD2	CVSSQESLRTSRRMETQYF	TGTGTCAGCAGCCAGGAGAGCCTCCGGACTAGCCGGAGAATGGAGACCCAGTACTTC
TRBV11-2	-	13	TRBJ2-3	-	CASNLGKQGTQYF	TGTGCCAGCAACTTAGGGAAGCAGGGTACGCAGTATTTT
TRBV15	once	15	TRBJ2-3	TRBD2	CATSRSLAGGDTQYF	TGTGCCACCAGCAGGTCACTAGCGGGAGGAGATACGCAGTATTTT
TRBV11-2	few	14	TRBJ2-3	TRBD1	CASSFDRGTDTQYF	TGTGCCAGCAGTTTCGACAGGGGGACAGATACGCAGTATTTT
TRBV11-2	-	14	TRBJ2-1	TRBD2	CANGLAGVSNEQFF	TGCGCCAACGGCCTAGCGGGAGTTAGCAATGAGCAGTTCTTC
TRBV5-1	-	14	TRBJ2-7	TRBD2	CASSSGLAGDEQYF	TGCGCCAGCAGCTCGGGACTAGCGGGAGACGAGCAGTACTTC
TRBV7-9	many	15	TRBJ2-2	-	CASSLTGANTGELFF	TGTGCCAGCAGCTTGACAGGAGCGAACACCGGGGAGCTGTTTTTT
TRBV11-2	-	11	TRBJ2-7	-	CASSLNDKIYF	TGTGCCAGCAGCTTAAATGACAAAATTTACTTC
TRBV30	-	18	TRBJ2-6	TRBD1	CAWSVITGGIVGANVLTF	TGTGCCTGGAGTGTTATTACAGGGGGCATCGTTGGGGCCAACGTCCTGACTTTC
TRBV11-1	many	14	TRBJ1-6	TRBD1	CASSRTGNNSPLHF	TGTGCCAGCAGCCGGACAGGGAATAATTCACCCCTCCACTTT
TRBV10-3	many	13	TRBJ1-2	-	CAISDGGGYGYTF	TGTGCCATCAGTGACGGGGGGGGCTATGGCTACACCTTC
TRBV11-2	-	12	TRBJ2-3	-	CASSLEWYTRYF	TGTGCCAGCAGCTTAGAGTGGTATACGCGGTATTTT
TRBV6-1	once	21	TRBJ2-1	-	CASRREDPGRATLSSYNEQFF	TGTGCCAGCAGGAGGGAGGACCCGGGACGGGCGACTTTAAGCTCCTACAATGAGCAGTTCTTC
TRBV25-1	-	14	TRBJ2-5	-	CASSEYGPQEAQYF	TGTGCCAGCAGTGAATACGGGCCCCAAGAGGCCCAGTACTTC
TRBV11-2	-	16	TRBJ2-1	TRBD1	CVSSFVGTGLENEQFF	TGTGTCAGCAGCTTCGTGGGGACAGGGCTAGAGAATGAGCAGTTCTTC
TRBV5-5	many	17	TRBJ2-7	TRBD1	CASSAQGVVSGTYEQYF	TGTGCCAGCAGCGCACAGGGGGTGGTTAGCGGCACCTACGAGCAGTACTTC
TRBV5-4	-	14	TRBJ2-7	-	CASSLTWGSYEQYF	TGTGCCAGTAGCTTGACATGGGGATCCTACGAGCAGTACTTC
TRBV11-2	-	21	TRBJ2-7	TRBD2	CACTPDRILAGDKFWDYEQYF	TGTGCCTGCACCCCAGACAGGATATTAGCGGGAGATAAGTTCTGGGACTACGAGCAGTACTTC
TRBV11-2	-	14	TRBJ1-1	-	CASILDQGDTEAFF	TGTGCCAGCATCTTAGACCAGGGCGACACTGAAGCTTTCTTT
TRBV11-2	-	14	TRBJ2-1	-	CANSPTGGLDEQFF	TGTGCCAACAGCCCTACGGGTGGGTTGGACGAGCAGTTCTTC
TRBV6-5	many	15	TRBJ2-7	-	CASSYSGGEPYEQYF	TGTGCCAGCAGTTACTCAGGGGGAGAACCCTACGAGCAGTACTTC
TRBV10-3	few	16	TRBJ1-6	-	CAISERGQTANSPLQF	TGTGCCATCAGTGAGCGCGGACAGACAGCCAATTCACCCCTCCAATTT
TRBV11-2	-	14	TRBJ2-4	-	CASSVGPAKNVQYF	TGTGCCAGCAGCGTAGGACCGGCCAAAAACGTTCAGTACTTC
TRBV5-6	many	14	TRBJ2-5	TRBD2	CASSKPSGGETQYF	TGTGCCAGCAGCAAACCTAGCGGAGGAGAGACCCAGTACTTC
TRBV6-2/TRBV6-3	many	18	TRBJ2-3	TRBD2	CASSPGTSGITGADTQYF	TGTGCCAGCAGCCCCGGGACTAGCGGGATCACGGGGGCAGATACGCAGTATTTT
TRBV29-1	-	12	TRBJ2-1	-	CCVVGRANEQFF	TGCTGCGTTGTGGGACGAGCCAATGAGCAGTTCTTC
TRBV6-2/TRBV6-3	many	11	TRBJ2-7	-	CATRGQYEQYF	TGTGCCACTCGCGGACAATACGAGCAGTACTTC
TRBV5-6	few	12	TRBJ2-5	-	CASRYRGETQYF	TGTGCCAGCAGGTATCGAGGGGAGACCCAGTACTTC
TRBV10-3	-	13	TRBJ2-7	-	CAISDHTRGIQYF	TGTGCCATCAGTGACCATACACGCGGGATTCAGTACTTC
TRBV10-3	-	16	TRBJ1-6	-	CAISVNSVGLGSPLHF	TGTGCCATCAGTGTTAACAGTGTGGGATTAGGTTCACCCCTCCACTTT
TRBV29-1	-	15	TRBJ2-5	-	CGVEDLSWSLETQYF	TGCGGCGTTGAAGATCTAAGCTGGAGTTTAGAGACCCAGTACTTC
TRBV4-1	many	16	TRBJ1-1	-	CASSSPRATENTEAFF	TGCGCCAGCAGCTCACCCCGTGCCACCGAGAACACTGAAGCTTTCTTT
TRBV11-1	-	17	TRBJ1-3	-	CASSRGRDSISGNTIYF	TGTGCCAGCAGCCGTGGACGGGACTCCATCTCTGGAAACACCATATATTTT
TRBV11-2	-	13	TRBJ2-1	-	CASNSEGANEQFF	TGTGCCAGCAACTCTGAGGGAGCGAATGAGCAGTTCTTT
TRBV6-6	few	16	TRBJ2-7	TRBD2	CASSYLRLADSYEQYF	TGTGCCAGCAGTTACCTCCGCCTAGCGGACTCCTACGAGCAGTACTTC
TRBV11-2	-	13	TRBJ1-5	-	CASSPGTNQPQRF	TGTGCCAGCAGCCCGGGAACAAATCAGCCCCAGCGTTTT
TRBV5-6	once	13	TRBJ1-2	TRBD1	CDSSGDRGEGYTF	TGTGACAGCTCTGGGGACAGGGGTGAAGGCTACACCTTC
TRBV6-2/TRBV6-3	many	15	TRBJ2-6	-	CASSYYGAGANVLTF	TGTGCCAGCAGTTACTACGGGGCTGGGGCCAACGTCCTGACTTTC
TRBV11-2	-	12	TRBJ2-5	-	CASIPSGETQYF	TGTGCCAGCATCCCGTCGGGGGAGACTCAGTACTTT
TRBV5-4	-	16	TRBJ2-1	TRBD2	CASSGTSRSSYNEQFF	TGTGCCAGCAGCGGGACTAGCAGGAGTTCCTACAATGAGCAGTTCTTC
TRBV10-3	-	14	TRBJ2-6	-	CATGSLGGANVLTF	TGTGCCACTGGCTCTCTGGGTGGGGCCAACGTCCTGACTTTC
TRBV6-2/TRBV6-3	-	16	TRBJ2-7	TRBD2	CASNLAGVGTYNEKYF	TGTGCCAGCAACCTAGCGGGAGTGGGGACCTACAATGAGAAGTACTTC
TRBV5-4	-	14	TRBJ1-6	TRBD1	CASRVTGDNSPLHF	TGTGCCAGCAGAGTGACAGGGGATAATTCACCCCTCCACTTT
TRBV11-2	-	14	TRBJ2-7	-	CASSLSPQGYEQYF	TGTGCCAGCAGCTTATCCCCACAGGGATACGAGCAGTACTTC
TRBV11-2	-	16	TRBJ2-5	-	CASSLDLREYQETHYF	TGTGCCAGCAGCTTAGATCTTCGGGAGTACCAAGAGACCCACTACTTC
TRBV12-3/TRBV12-4	many	14	TRBJ2-6	-	CASSTDIRANVLTF	TGTGCCAGCAGTACGGACATTCGGGCCAACGTCCTGACTTTC
TRBV14	-	12	TRBJ2-5	-	CVSSQVGETQYF	TGTGTCAGCAGCCAAGTGGGTGAGACCCAGTACTTC